The 3 T cell receptor beta chains below were found in one sample sequenced in a study of OX40 agonist ivuxolimab in advanced cancers. TCRdb's table, derived via immunoSEQ multiplex PCR, lists solely in-frame clones and lacks some. The table records 60,000 to 100,000 clones, 75% to 90% of them present only once. The sample was CD4+ or CD8+ T cells sorted from blood, taken in a trial of the OX40 agonist ivuxolimab. Receptor source: an adult with an advanced solid tumor such as melanoma, head and neck, liver or kidney cancer.

V and J are TRBV27 and TRBJ2-3, with D unresolved. Deletions cut 6 bases from V and 2 bases from J, with 15 bases between. Looked up from germline, CDR1 is MNHEY and CDR2 is SMNVEV (reference sequence). This CDR3 spans 15 amino acids. The CDR3 bases are TGTGCCAGCAGAGAATTCCCAACGGCCACAGATACGCAGTATTTT. Its protein is CASREFPTATDTQYF.

The V and J genes are TRBV6-5 and TRBJ1-3; no clear D. Germline V gives CDR1 MNHEY, CDR2 SVGAGI. The germline V and J ends were trimmed by 0 bases and 0 bases, with 9 bases remaining between them. The CDR3 consists of 16 residues. CDR3 in DNA: TGTGCCAGCAGTTACTCTAGGCCAATCTCTGGAAACACCATATATTTT. As protein: CASSYSRPISGNTIYF.

This clone has a handful of counts. The J gene is TRBJ1-6, the V gene TRBV6-5; perhaps TRBD1 as D (6 bases). Germline-derived CDR1 and CDR2 are MNHEY and SVGAGI. The length of the CDR3 is 14 residues. V was trimmed by 0 bases and J by 9 bases, leaving 9 bases between them. CDR3 region: CASSYSGGISPLHF. In DNA form, the CDR3 reads TGTGCCAGCAGTTACTCGGGGGGCATTTCACCCCTCCACTTT.